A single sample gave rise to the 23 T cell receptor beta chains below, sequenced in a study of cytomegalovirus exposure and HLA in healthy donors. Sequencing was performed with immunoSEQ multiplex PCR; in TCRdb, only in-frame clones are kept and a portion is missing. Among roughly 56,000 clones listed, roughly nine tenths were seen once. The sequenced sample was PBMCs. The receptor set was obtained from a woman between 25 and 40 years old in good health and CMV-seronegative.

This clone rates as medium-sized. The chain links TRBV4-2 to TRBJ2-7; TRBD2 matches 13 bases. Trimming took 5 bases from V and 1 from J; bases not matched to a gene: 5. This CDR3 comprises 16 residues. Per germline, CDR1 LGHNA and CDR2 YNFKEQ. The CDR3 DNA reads TGTGCCAGCAGCGACGGGACTAGCGGGGATTCCTACGAGCAGTACTTC. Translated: CASSDGTSGDSYEQYF.

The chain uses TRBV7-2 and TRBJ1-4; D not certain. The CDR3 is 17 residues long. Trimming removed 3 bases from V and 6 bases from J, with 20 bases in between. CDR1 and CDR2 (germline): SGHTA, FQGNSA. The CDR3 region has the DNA TGTGCCAGCAGCTTGCGGGGAACGCCAAGAGGAGATGAAAAACTGTTTTTT. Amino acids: CASSLRGTPRGDEKLFF.

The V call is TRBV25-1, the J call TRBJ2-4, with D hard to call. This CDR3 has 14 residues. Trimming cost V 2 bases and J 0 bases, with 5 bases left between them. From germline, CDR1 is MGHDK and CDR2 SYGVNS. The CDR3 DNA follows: TGTGCCAGCAGTGAAGGCCTAGCCAAAAACATTCAGTACTTC. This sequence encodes CASSEGLAKNIQYF.

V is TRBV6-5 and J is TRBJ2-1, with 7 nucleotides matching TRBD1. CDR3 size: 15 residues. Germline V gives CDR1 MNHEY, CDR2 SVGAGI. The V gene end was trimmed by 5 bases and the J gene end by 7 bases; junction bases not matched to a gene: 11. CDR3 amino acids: CASSRGRGISNEQFF. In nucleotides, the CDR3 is TGTGCCAGCAGTCGGGGCAGGGGGATCTCTAATGAGCAGTTCTTC.

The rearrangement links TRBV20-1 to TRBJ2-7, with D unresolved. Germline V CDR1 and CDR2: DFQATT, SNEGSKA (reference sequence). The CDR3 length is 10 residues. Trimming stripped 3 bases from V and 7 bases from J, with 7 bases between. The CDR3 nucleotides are TGCAGTGCTAGTGACACAGAGCAGTACTTC. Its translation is CSASDTEQYF.

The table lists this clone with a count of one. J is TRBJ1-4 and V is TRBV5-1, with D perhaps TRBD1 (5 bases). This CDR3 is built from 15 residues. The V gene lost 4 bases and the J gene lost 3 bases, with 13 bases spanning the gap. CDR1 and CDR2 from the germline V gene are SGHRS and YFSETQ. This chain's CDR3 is CASSQLMGPNEKLFF. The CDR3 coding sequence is TGCGCCAGCAGCCAGCTAATGGGGCCTAATGAAAAACTGTTTTTT.

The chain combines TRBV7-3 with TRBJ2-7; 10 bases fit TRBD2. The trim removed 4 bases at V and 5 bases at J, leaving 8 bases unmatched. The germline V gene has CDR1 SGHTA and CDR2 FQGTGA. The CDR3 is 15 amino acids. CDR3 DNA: TGTGCCAGCAGCTCGAGCGGGAGGGCCTTCAACGAGCAGTACTTC. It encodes CASSSSGRAFNEQYF.

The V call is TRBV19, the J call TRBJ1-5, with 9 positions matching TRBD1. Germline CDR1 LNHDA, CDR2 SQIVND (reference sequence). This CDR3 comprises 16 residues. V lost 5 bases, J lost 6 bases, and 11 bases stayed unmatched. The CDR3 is CASSRTGQGGFQPQHF. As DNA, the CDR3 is TGTGCCAGTAGTCGAACGGGACAGGGAGGGTTTCAGCCCCAGCATTTT.

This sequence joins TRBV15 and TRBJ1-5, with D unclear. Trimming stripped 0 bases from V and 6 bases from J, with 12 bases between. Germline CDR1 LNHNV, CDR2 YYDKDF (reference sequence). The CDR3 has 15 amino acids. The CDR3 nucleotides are TGTGCCACCAGCAGAGATCGAGGGTTGGGTCAGCCCCAGCATTTT. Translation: CATSRDRGLGQPQHF.

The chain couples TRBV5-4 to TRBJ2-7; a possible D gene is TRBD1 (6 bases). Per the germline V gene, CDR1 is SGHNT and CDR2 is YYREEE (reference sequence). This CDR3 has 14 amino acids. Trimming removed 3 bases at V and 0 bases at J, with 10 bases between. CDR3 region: CASSYLGGSYEQYF. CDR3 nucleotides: TGTGCCAGCAGCTATTTAGGGGGCTCCTACGAGCAGTACTTC.

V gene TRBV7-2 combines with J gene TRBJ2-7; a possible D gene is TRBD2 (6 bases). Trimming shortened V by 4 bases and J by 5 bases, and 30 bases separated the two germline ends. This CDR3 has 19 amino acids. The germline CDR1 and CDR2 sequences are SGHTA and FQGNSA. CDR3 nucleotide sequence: TGTGCCAGCAGCTCAACCTGGGTGTGGGGCCGGGGGAGAGCCGACGAGCAGTACTTC. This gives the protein CASSSTWVWGRGRADEQYF.

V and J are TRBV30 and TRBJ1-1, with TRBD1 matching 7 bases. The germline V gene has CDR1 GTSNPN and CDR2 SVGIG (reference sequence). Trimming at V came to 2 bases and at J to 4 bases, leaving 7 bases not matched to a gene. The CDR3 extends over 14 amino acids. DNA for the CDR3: TGTGCCTGGAGTTGGGTTCAGGGGGGCACTGAAGCTTTCTTT. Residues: CAWSWVQGGTEAFF.

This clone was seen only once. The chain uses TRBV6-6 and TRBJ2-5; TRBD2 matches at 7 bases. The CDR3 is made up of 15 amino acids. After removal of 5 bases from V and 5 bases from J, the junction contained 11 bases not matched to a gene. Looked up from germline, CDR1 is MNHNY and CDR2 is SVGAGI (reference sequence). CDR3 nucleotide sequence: TGTGCCAGCAGTGCCGTCCGGGGGGTGGGGGAGACCCAGTACTTC. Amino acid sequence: CASSAVRGVGETQYF.

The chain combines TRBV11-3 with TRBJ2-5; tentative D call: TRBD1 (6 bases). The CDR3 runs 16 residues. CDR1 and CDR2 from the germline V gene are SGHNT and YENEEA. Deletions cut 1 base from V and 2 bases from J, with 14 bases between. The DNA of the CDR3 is TGTGCCAGCAGCTTAGGGGTTAGGACAGAGCAAGAGACCCAGTACTTC. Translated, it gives CASSLGVRTEQETQYF.

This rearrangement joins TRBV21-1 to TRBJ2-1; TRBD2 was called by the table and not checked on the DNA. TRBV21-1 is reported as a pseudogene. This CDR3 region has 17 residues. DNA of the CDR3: TGTGCCAGCACTTTTGGGACTAGCGGGAGATGGGGCAATGAGCAGTTCTTC. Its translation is CASTFGTSGRWGNEQFF.

The CDR3 protein is CASIPIGPTQGLGTQYF. As DNA, the CDR3 is TGTGCCAGCATCCCCATCGGACCTACGCAGGGGTTGGGGACCCAGTACTTC. The chain uses TRBV7-6 and TRBJ2-5, with TRBD1 as a possible D gene (6 bases). CDR1 is SGHVS, CDR2 FNYEAQ, per germline. CDR3 length: 17 residues. Trimming pared 7 bases from V and 7 bases from J, leaving 28 bases between. The entire variable domain, with the rest obtained from reference TRBV7-6 and TRBJ2-5, is as follows: GAGVSQSPRYKVTKRGQDVALRCDPISGHVSLYWYRQALGQGPEFLTYFNYEAQQDKSGLPNDRFSAERPEGSISTLTIQRTEQRDSAMYRCASIPIGPTQGLGTQYFGPGTRLLVL.

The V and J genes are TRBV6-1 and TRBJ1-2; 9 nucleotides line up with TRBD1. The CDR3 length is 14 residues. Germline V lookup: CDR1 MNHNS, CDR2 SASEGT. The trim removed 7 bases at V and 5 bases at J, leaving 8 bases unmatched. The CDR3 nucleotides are TGTGCCAGCACCGGGACAGGGAGTTCTTATGGCTACACCTTC. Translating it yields CASTGTGSSYGYTF.

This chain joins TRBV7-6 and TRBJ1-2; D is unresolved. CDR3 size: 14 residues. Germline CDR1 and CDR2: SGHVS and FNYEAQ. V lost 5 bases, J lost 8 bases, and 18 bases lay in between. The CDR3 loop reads CASSKLGGLEGYTF. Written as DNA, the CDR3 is TGTGCCAGCAGCAAATTGGGAGGGTTGGAGGGCTACACCTTC.

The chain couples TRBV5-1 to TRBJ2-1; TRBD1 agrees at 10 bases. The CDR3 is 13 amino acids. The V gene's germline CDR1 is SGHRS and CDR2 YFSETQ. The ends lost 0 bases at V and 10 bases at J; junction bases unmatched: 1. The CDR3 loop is CASSLGDRGEQFF. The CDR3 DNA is TGCGCCAGCAGCTTGGGGGACAGGGGAGAGCAGTTCTTC.

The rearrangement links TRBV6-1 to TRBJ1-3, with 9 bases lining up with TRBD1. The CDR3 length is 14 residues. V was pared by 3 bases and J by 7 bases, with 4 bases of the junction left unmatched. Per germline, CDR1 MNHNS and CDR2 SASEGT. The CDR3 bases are TGTGCCAGCAGTGATCCGGGACAGGGCAACACCATATATTTT. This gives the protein CASSDPGQGNTIYF.

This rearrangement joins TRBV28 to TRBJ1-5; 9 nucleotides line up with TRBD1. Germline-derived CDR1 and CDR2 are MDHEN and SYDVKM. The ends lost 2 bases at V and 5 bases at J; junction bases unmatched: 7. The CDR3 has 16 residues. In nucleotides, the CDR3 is TGTGCCAGCAGTTTAATTTCATGGACAGGGGATCAGCCCCAGCATTTT. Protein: CASSLISWTGDQPQHF.

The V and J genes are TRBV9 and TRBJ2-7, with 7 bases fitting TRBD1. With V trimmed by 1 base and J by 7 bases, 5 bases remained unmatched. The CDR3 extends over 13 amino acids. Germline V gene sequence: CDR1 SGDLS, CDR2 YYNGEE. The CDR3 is CASSVRGRGEQYF. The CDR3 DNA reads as TGTGCCAGCAGCGTAAGGGGGCGCGGGGAGCAGTACTTC.

In DNA, the CDR3 is TGTGCCAGCGGAAGGCAGGGCACTGAAGCTTTCTTT. Translated: CASGRQGTEAFF. This chain links TRBV9 with TRBJ1-1, with D possibly matching TRBD1 (5 bases). Trimming stripped 7 bases from V and 4 bases from J, with 11 bases between. Germline V CDR1 and CDR2: SGDLS, YYNGEE. The CDR3 runs to 12 residues.